The next 15 T cell receptor beta chains were all read from a single sample in a study of blood T cell repertoires in COVID-19. Clones were read by immunoSEQ multiplex PCR, and TCRdb kept only the in-frame ones, dropping some. The sample has hundreds of thousands of clones; over 85% are singletons. The sequenced material came from PBMCs or T cells enriched from blood (not recorded which). Receptor source: a man aged 55 to 70 who had recovered from COVID-19.

The rearrangement links TRBV4-3 to TRBJ2-1; unclear D gene. The V gene lost 3 bases and the J gene lost 2 bases, with 11 bases spanning the gap. This CDR3 region has 15 residues. Germline CDR1 LGHNA, CDR2 YSLEER. The CDR3 DNA reads as TGCGCCAGCAGCCAGACCCGAGGCCCCTACAATGAGCAGTTCTTC. This codes for CASSQTRGPYNEQFF.

The chain recombines TRBV19 with TRBJ1-5; D is unclear. The germline V and J ends were trimmed by 2 bases and 7 bases, with 9 bases remaining between them. Looked up from germline, CDR1 is LNHDA and CDR2 is SQIVND (reference sequence). The CDR3 contains 13 residues. Here the CDR3 reads CASSIPGPQPQHF. The CDR3 bases are TGTGCCAGTAGTATACCCGGTCCACAGCCCCAGCATTTT.

The chain has TRBV6-1 and TRBJ1-2; 7 positions agree with TRBD1. The germline gives CDR1 MNHNS, CDR2 SASEGT. The CDR3 is 17 residues long. Germline trimming cut 0 bases from V and 0 bases from J; bases unmatched to any gene: 7. CDR3 protein: CASSEAWSQGANYGYTF. The CDR3 DNA reads as TGTGCCAGCAGTGAAGCGTGGAGCCAGGGGGCTAACTATGGCTACACCTTC.

The CDR3 DNA sequence: TGTGCCAGCAGCCTTGGAGGTAGCTACGAGCAGTACTTC. Translating it yields CASSLGGSYEQYF. J is TRBJ2-7 and V is TRBV3-1 (or the pseudogene TRBV3-2), with D tentatively TRBD2 (5 bases). The CDR3 runs 13 residues. Germline-derived CDR1 and CDR2 are LGHDT and YNNKEL (reference sequence). V lost 4 bases and J 3 bases, leaving 10 bases between the germline ends.

The chain is built from TRBV18 and TRBJ1-2; a weak D match, TRBD1 (5 bases). CDR3 length equals 13 residues. Germline V gene data show CDR1 as KGHSH and CDR2 as LQKENI. The germline V and J ends were trimmed by 5 bases and 4 bases, with 11 bases remaining between them. The CDR3 DNA sequence: TGTGCCAGCTCAGGAGGGGCGGCCTATGGCTACACCTTC. Its translation is CASSGGAAYGYTF.

The V call is TRBV6-5, the J call TRBJ1-2; TRBD1 matches at 9 bases. V lost 6 bases and J lost 8; bases outside the gene matches: 7. This CDR3 has 13 residues. CDR1 and CDR2 (germline): MNHEY, SVGAGI. Here the CDR3 reads CASRAGTGIGYTF. CDR3 nucleotides: TGTGCCAGCAGAGCCGGGACAGGGATAGGCTACACCTTC.

The CDR3 protein is CASSSQGFQPQHF. The DNA for the CDR3 is TGTGCCAGCAGCTCACAGGGGTTTCAGCCCCAGCATTTT. The rearrangement links TRBV7-9 to TRBJ1-5; 7 bases are shared with TRBD1. The V gene's germline CDR1 is SEHNR and CDR2 FQNEAQ (reference sequence). V gave up 4 bases and J gave up 6 bases; unmatched junction bases: 3. The CDR3 extends over 13 amino acids.

This clone appeared a few times. The rearrangement links TRBV6-5 to TRBJ1-2, with 8 bases identical to TRBD1. CDR1 is MNHEY, CDR2 SVGAGI, per germline. Germline trimming cut 10 bases from V and 7 bases from J; bases unmatched to any gene: 11. This CDR3 is 13 amino acids long. The CDR3 loop reads CATRGQGRGGYTF. CDR3 bases: TGTGCCACCAGGGGGCAGGGAAGGGGTGGCTACACCTTC.

The chain combines TRBV6-6 with TRBJ1-2; no clear D. V was clipped by 2 bases and J by 5 bases, with 6 bases between them. In germline, CDR1 is MNHNY, CDR2 SVGAGI (reference sequence). This CDR3 is built from 12 residues. The CDR3 is CASSYPQYGYTF. The CDR3 nucleotides read TGTGCCAGCAGTTACCCACAATATGGCTACACCTTC.

The genes are TRBV18 and TRBJ2-1; TRBD2 agrees at 8 bases. The junction had 14 bases not matched to a gene; V was cut back by 3 bases and J by 4 bases. Germline CDR1 is KGHSH and CDR2 is LQKENI. CDR3 length equals 18 residues. This CDR3 is CASSPLAAGGTVYNEQFF. CDR3 DNA sequence: TGTGCCAGCTCACCGTTGGCCGCGGGAGGAACGGTATACAATGAGCAGTTCTTC.

The chain combines TRBV9 with TRBJ2-7; D might be TRBD2 (5 bases). The CDR3 sequence is 15 residues long. The germline V gene encodes CDR1 SGDLS and CDR2 YYNGEE. V shed 4 bases and J shed 0 bases, with 14 bases lying between them. For the CDR3, the DNA is TGTGCCAGCAGCCCCGGAGGCCTTGGCTCCTACGAGCAGTACTTC. It is translated as CASSPGGLGSYEQYF.

The V call is TRBV5-1, the J call TRBJ2-5; D is undetermined. Looked up from germline, CDR1 is SGHRS and CDR2 is YFSETQ. The CDR3 consists of 14 residues. Between the trimmed V and J ends, which lost 4 bases and 1 base, there was a span of 11 bases. CDR3 coding DNA: TGCGCCAGCAGCGACGGAGTACTCCAAGAGACCCAGTACTTC. As protein: CASSDGVLQETQYF.

The rearrangement joins TRBV7-8 to TRBJ2-7; TRBD2 is a possible D gene (6 bases). Trimming took 4 bases from V and 1 from J, leaving 8 bases between them. Per the germline V gene, CDR1 is SGHVS and CDR2 is FQNEAQ. This CDR3 has 13 residues. The CDR3 DNA reads TGTGCCAGCAGCTCGGGACTTTCCTACGAGCAGTACTTC. This sequence encodes CASSSGLSYEQYF.

The chain recombines TRBV6-5 with TRBJ2-1, with TRBD2 identical over 14 bases. This CDR3 region has 14 residues. Trimming took 6 bases from V and 6 from J; bases not matched to a gene: 1. Germline assignment: CDR1 MNHEY and CDR2 SVGAGI. CDR3 loop: CASRGTSGSNEQFF. CDR3 bases: TGTGCCAGCAGGGGGACTAGCGGGAGCAATGAGCAGTTCTTC.

The rearrangement joins TRBV5-6 to TRBJ2-1, with 7 nucleotides matching TRBD2. The CDR3 consists of 15 residues. CDR1 and CDR2 from the germline V gene are SGHDT and YYEEEE. V dropped 4 bases and J dropped 1; count of bases not matched to a gene: 5. The CDR3 sequence: CASSGLGGSYNEQFF. The CDR3 nucleotides are TGTGCCAGCAGCGGACTGGGAGGGTCCTACAATGAGCAGTTCTTC.